The 26 T cell receptor beta chains reported below all come from one sample, sequenced in a study of early T cells in non-severe SARS-CoV-2 infection. TCRdb itself ran the 5' RACE reads through MiXCR, one entry per CDR3 protein. The sample lists 50,000 to 80,000 distinct CDR3 sequences, approximately 9.2% occurring once. This specimen consisted of whole blood, obtained at baseline. The receptor set was obtained from an adult who was a healthcare worker with PCR-confirmed SARS-CoV-2 infection or an uninfected control (not recorded which).

This clonotype was counted at least ten times. The rearrangement joins TRBV5-6 to TRBJ2-5; possible D gene TRBD1, 6 bases. V was shortened by 3 bases and J by 2 bases, with 11 bases between the two germline ends. Germline values: CDR1 SGHDT, CDR2 YYEEEE. This CDR3 is built from 14 residues. As DNA, the CDR3 is TGTGCCAGCAGCTGGGGGCCTCGGCAAGAGACCCAGTACTTC. This gives the protein CASSWGPRQETQYF.

The chain combines TRBV7-2 with TRBJ1-6; 8 bases fit TRBD1. The CDR3 contains 17 residues. Losses at the gene ends were 5 bases for V and 4 bases for J; bases not matched to a gene: 10. From germline, CDR1 is SGHTA and CDR2 FQGNSA. The CDR3 sequence: CASSQGPTGGYNSPLHF. In DNA, the CDR3 is TGTGCCAGCAGCCAAGGACCTACAGGGGGGTATAATTCACCCCTCCACTTT.

This clonotype has just a few counts. V gene TRBV4-3 combines with J gene TRBJ2-1; D is unclear. Germline CDR1 is LGHNA and CDR2 is YSLEER. The CDR3 consists of 15 residues. The V gene lost 1 base and the J gene lost 5 bases, with 12 bases spanning the gap. The CDR3 loop is CASSQVGRNHNEQFF. In DNA, the CDR3 is TGCGCCAGCAGCCAAGTAGGCCGGAATCACAATGAGCAGTTCTTC.

This clonotype has at least ten counts. The chain links TRBV11-2 to TRBJ1-2; the D is unclear. Germline V gene sequence: CDR1 SGHAT, CDR2 FQNNGV. Trimming removed 2 bases from V and 4 bases from J, with 2 bases in between. The CDR3 contains 11 residues. Here the CDR3 DNA reads TGTGCCAGCAGCTTAATCTATGGCTACACCTTC. Translation: CASSLIYGYTF.

The chain recombines TRBV20-1 with TRBJ1-2; no firm D call. The CDR3 is 16 residues long. Per the germline V gene, CDR1 is DFQATT and CDR2 is SNEGSKA (reference sequence). The V end lost 0 bases, the J end lost 8 bases, and 22 bases lay between the germline ends. For the CDR3, the DNA is TGCAGTGCTAGAGAAACTCTCGGTTTGGGGTCCCAAGGCTACACCTTC. This encodes CSARETLGLGSQGYTF.

This chain connects TRBV6-5 to TRBJ2-3; a possible D gene is TRBD2 (5 bases). This CDR3 has 13 residues. The V and J ends lost 8 bases and 2 bases respectively, with 11 bases between them. Germline V gives CDR1 MNHEY, CDR2 SVGAGI. The CDR3 DNA follows: TGTGCCAGCTCAGGAGGAGACACAGATACGCAGTATTTT. This encodes CASSGGDTDTQYF.

This clonotype has ten or more counts. The CDR3 is CSARDPEGRREQYF. CDR3 nucleotide sequence: TGCAGTGCTAGAGATCCGGAGGGCCGTAGGGAGCAGTACTTC. The J gene is TRBJ2-7, the V gene TRBV20-1; TRBD2 is a possible D gene (6 bases). The V and J ends lost 0 bases and 7 bases respectively, with 16 bases between them. This CDR3 is built from 14 residues. The germline V gene has CDR1 DFQATT and CDR2 SNEGSKA (reference sequence).

This clonotype was detected ten times or more. The chain combines TRBV20-1 with TRBJ1-3, with no clear D. V was clipped by 3 bases and J by 4 bases, with 13 bases between them. The CDR3 is 14 residues long. Germline CDR1 DFQATT, CDR2 SNEGSKA (reference sequence). This chain's CDR3 is CSASLWLTGNTIYF. CDR3 DNA sequence: TGCAGTGCTAGTTTATGGCTAACCGGAAACACCATATATTTT.

Points on this clonotype: At one end, the junction sequence differs from germline, possibly due to a read error. The J gene is TRBJ2-2, the V gene TRBV7-6; the D gene is possibly TRBD2 (6 bases). The CDR3 covers 15 residues. Germline-derived CDR1 and CDR2 are SGHVS and FNYEAQ. The CDR3 is CASSPRTIRPGGLFF. CDR3 bases: TGTGCCAGCAGCCCCCGGACAATCCGACCCGGGGGGCTGTTTTTT.

This chain uses TRBV7-9 with TRBJ2-7; D uncertain. V was cut by 1 base and J by 3 bases, with 13 bases left in between. The CDR3 length is 15 residues. Germline V gene data show CDR1 as SEHNR and CDR2 as FQNEAQ (reference sequence). CDR3 residues: CASSLVGYGYYEQYF. DNA of the CDR3: TGTGCCAGCAGCTTAGTGGGGTATGGATACTACGAGCAGTACTTC.

V and J are TRBV9 and TRBJ1-2; no definite D call. The germline V gene encodes CDR1 SGDLS and CDR2 YYNGEE. This CDR3 comprises 15 residues. V gave up 0 bases and J gave up 7 bases, with 16 bases separating them. CDR3 region: CASSVGTGRRSGYTF. CDR3 coding DNA: TGTGCCAGCAGCGTAGGGACCGGACGGCGGTCTGGCTACACCTTC.

In its sample, this clonotype was seen many times. J is TRBJ2-2 and V is TRBV30; 11 bases agree with TRBD2. This CDR3 is 16 amino acids long. The germline V gene encodes CDR1 GTSNPN and CDR2 SVGIG (reference sequence). V shed 1 base and J 5 bases; nucleotides not matched to a gene: 6. The CDR3 loop reads CAWSAWTSGWTGELFF. CDR3 coding DNA: TGTGCCTGGAGTGCCTGGACTAGCGGGTGGACCGGGGAGCTGTTTTTT.

This rearrangement joins TRBV2 to TRBJ1-5; TRBD1 might be the D (5 bases). V dropped 2 bases and J dropped 5 bases, with 13 bases sitting between them. The V gene's germline CDR1 is SNHLY and CDR2 FYNNEI. The CDR3 totals 15 residues. The CDR3 DNA sequence: TGTGCCAGCAGTGAATCTCAGGGTGAATATCAGCCCCAGCATTTT. It codes for CASSESQGEYQPQHF.

The V and J genes are TRBV6-1 and TRBJ2-7; 7 bases align to TRBD1. This CDR3 contains 15 residues. V trimming: 6 bases; J trimming: 1 base; junction bases outside the gene matches: 9. CDR1 MNHNS and CDR2 SASEGT come from the germline V gene. The CDR3 sequence is CASSEFPGQSYEQYF. For the CDR3, the DNA is TGTGCCAGCAGCGAATTTCCGGGACAGTCCTACGAGCAGTACTTC.

The chain joins TRBV7-6 to TRBJ2-1; no clear D. V dropped 5 bases and J dropped 10 bases, with 12 bases sitting between them. In germline, CDR1 is SGHVS, CDR2 FNYEAQ. The CDR3 extends over 12 amino acids. This CDR3 reads CASSPRTDEQFF. In nucleotides, the CDR3 is TGTGCCAGCAGCCCAAGGACCGACGAGCAGTTCTTC.

In its sample, this clonotype was seen many times. The chain uses TRBV25-1 and TRBJ1-4; D remains ambiguous. Germline V lookup: CDR1 MGHDK, CDR2 SYGVNS. The ends were cut back, 2 bases at V and 8 bases at J, with 18 bases in the middle. This CDR3 comprises 16 residues. CDR3 sequence reads: CASSEGLRSQGEKLFF. CDR3 nucleotide sequence: TGTGCCAGCAGTGAAGGGTTACGATCCCAAGGGGAAAAACTGTTTTTT.

This clonotype has only a few counts. The rearrangement joins TRBV5-1 to TRBJ1-1; D is unresolved. Looked up from germline, CDR1 is SGHRS and CDR2 is YFSETQ. V was trimmed by 1 base and J by 4 bases, leaving 11 bases between them. The CDR3 has 14 amino acids. As DNA, the CDR3 is TGCGCCAGCAGCTTGTGGCAGACTAGCACTGAAGCTTTCTTT. It yields the protein CASSLWQTSTEAFF.

This clonotype was counted only a few times. The chain carries TRBV10-3 and TRBJ2-6; no reliable D call. CDR1 is ENHRY and CDR2 is SYGVKD in the germline V gene. CDR3 length: 14 amino acids. V lost 4 bases and J lost 0, with 4 bases in between. The CDR3 DNA sequence: TGTGCCATCAGTGGGGTCTCTGGGGCCAACGTCCTGACTTTC. This codes for CAISGVSGANVLTF.

The rearrangement links TRBV10-2 to TRBJ1-1; D unresolved. Per the germline V gene, CDR1 is WSHSY and CDR2 is SAAADI. Trimming took off 6 bases at V and 4 bases at J, with 3 bases between the two ends. The CDR3 consists of 10 residues. The CDR3 sequence is CASRTTEAFF. The DNA for the CDR3 is TGCGCCAGCAGGACCACTGAAGCTTTCTTT.

The table lists this clonotype with many counts. The chain employs TRBV5-1 and TRBJ2-1, with 7 bases lining up with TRBD2. Germline V gene sequence: CDR1 SGHRS, CDR2 YFSETQ. This CDR3 spans 17 amino acids. J lost 8 bases, V lost 7 bases, and 21 bases had no gene match. In DNA, the CDR3 is TGCGCCAGCCCCTTTCCCTTAAGGGCGGGAGTTCTAGATGAGCAGTTCTTC. This encodes CASPFPLRAGVLDEQFF.

V gene TRBV6-2 or TRBV6-3 combines with J gene TRBJ2-1; 8 nucleotides line up with TRBD2. The CDR3 length is 16 residues. Germline values: CDR1 MNHEY, CDR2 SVGEGT. The J segment lost 8 bases and the V segment lost 8 bases, leaving 17 bases of the junction unmatched. The CDR3 bases are TGTGCCAGCCGGGCCCGCCAGACCGGGACTAGGGATGAGCAGTTCTTC. Residues: CASRARQTGTRDEQFF.

This clonotype was counted a few times. The V call is TRBV7-2, the J call TRBJ1-1; D uncertain. The CDR3 has 13 amino acids. The germline V and J ends were trimmed by 4 bases and 1 base, with 7 bases remaining between them. CDR1 and CDR2 from the germline V gene are SGHTA and FQGNSA. The CDR3 here is CASSSQWNTEAFF. In DNA, the CDR3 is TGTGCCAGCAGCTCGCAATGGAACACTGAAGCTTTCTTT.

The rearrangement links TRBV7-2 to TRBJ2-1; the match to TRBD2 covers 10 bases. In germline, CDR1 is SGHTA, CDR2 FQGNSA. The V gene end was trimmed by 4 bases and the J gene end by 9 bases; junction bases not matched to a gene: 9. The CDR3 has 15 amino acids. The CDR3 DNA sequence: TGTGCCAGCAGCTCCGGAAGCGGGAGGGCCATTGAGCAGTTCTTC. Its protein product is CASSSGSGRAIEQFF.

This clonotype showed up just a few times. The chain links TRBV4-3 to TRBJ2-2, with no clear D. Looked up from germline, CDR1 is LGHNA and CDR2 is YSLEER. The germline V and J ends were trimmed by 1 base and 6 bases, with 9 bases remaining between them. This CDR3 comprises 14 residues. The CDR3 coding sequence is TGCGCCAGCAGCCAAGGGACGCGAGCCGGGGAGCTGTTTTTT. Encoded protein: CASSQGTRAGELFF.

This sequence joins TRBV6-5 and TRBJ2-1, with D hard to call. The germline V and J ends were trimmed by 6 bases and 7 bases, with 13 bases remaining between them. CDR3 length: 13 amino acids. The germline CDR1 and CDR2 sequences are MNHEY and SVGAGI. The DNA for the CDR3 is TGTGCCAGCAGCCTCCTCAGATCGAATGAGCAGTTCTTC. The encoded protein is CASSLLRSNEQFF.

This chain uses TRBV12-3 or TRBV12-4 with TRBJ1-6; D possibly corresponds to TRBD1 (6 bases). The germline V and J ends were trimmed by 6 bases and 6 bases, with 15 bases remaining between them. The length of the CDR3 is 15 residues. This chain's CDR3 is CASRYGTLSNSPLHF. CDR3 DNA sequence: TGTGCCAGCAGATACGGGACACTTAGTAATTCACCCCTCCACTTT.